One sample yielded the 10 T cell receptor beta chains listed below, sequenced in a study of blood T cell repertoires in COVID-19. The table came from immunoSEQ multiplex PCR; TCRdb's copy has only in-frame clones and leaves some out. The sample yields 200,000 to 300,000 clones, 84% seen once. The material sequenced was peripheral blood. These TCRs come from a man between 60 and 75 years old with acute or convalescent COVID-19.

The rearrangement uses TRBV5-5 and TRBJ1-4, with no clear D. The CDR3 sequence is 15 residues long. Trimming took 1 base from V and 0 from J, leaving 7 bases between them. CDR1 and CDR2 from the germline V gene are SGHKS and YYEKEE (reference sequence). CDR3 DNA sequence: TGTGCCAGCAGCTTGTTCCCTTCAACTAATGAAAAACTGTTTTTT. Its protein is CASSLFPSTNEKLFF.

The chain couples TRBV20-1 to TRBJ2-7; a weak D match, TRBD1 (7 bases). CDR1 is DFQATT, CDR2 SNEGSKA, per germline (reference sequence). Trimming left V 3 bases short and J 7 bases short, with 13 bases between. The CDR3 runs 12 residues. The DNA of the CDR3 is TGCAGTGCTAGTAAGGGGGCGGGAGAGCAGTACTTC. This encodes CSASKGAGEQYF.

The gene calls are TRBV6-5 and TRBJ2-7, with 13 bases that match TRBD2. The CDR3 covers 14 residues. J gave up 4 bases and V 6 bases, and 3 bases lay outside the gene matches. Germline V gives CDR1 MNHEY, CDR2 SVGAGI. CDR3 region: CASRLAGGSYEQYF. The CDR3 DNA reads as TGTGCCAGCAGACTAGCGGGAGGGTCTTACGAGCAGTACTTC.

The chain carries TRBV29-1 and TRBJ1-1; TRBD1 might be the D (6 bases). Per germline, CDR1 SQVTM and CDR2 ANQGSEA. Trimming removed 5 bases from V and 1 base from J, with 20 bases in between. CDR3 length: 16 amino acids. The CDR3 nucleotides read TGCAGCGTTCATGACAGGTTAGCGAAATCGAACACTGAAGCTTTCTTT. Protein: CSVHDRLAKSNTEAFF.

The sample holds one count of this clone. The rearrangement uses TRBV11-2 and TRBJ2-1; 11 positions match TRBD2. The CDR3 covers 18 residues. The junction had 7 bases not matched to a gene; V was cut back by 3 bases and J by 0 bases. Germline V gene data show CDR1 as SGHAT and CDR2 as FQNNGV. DNA for the CDR3: TGTGCCAGCAGCTTTATTACTAGCGGGGGCTACTCCTACAATGAGCAGTTCTTC. This sequence encodes CASSFITSGGYSYNEQFF.

V and J are TRBV4-2 and TRBJ1-2, with D perhaps matching TRBD1 (6 bases). CDR1 and CDR2 (germline): LGHNA, YNFKEQ. The CDR3 runs to 16 residues. The germline V and J ends were trimmed by 0 bases and 0 bases, with 11 bases remaining between them. The CDR3 sequence: CASSQDRDITNYGYTF. CDR3 coding DNA: TGTGCCAGCAGCCAAGACCGGGACATAACTAACTATGGCTACACCTTC.

This clone was seen a few times. The chain carries TRBV29-1 and TRBJ2-7, with TRBD1 identical over 9 bases. The V gene end was trimmed by 7 bases and the J gene end by 5 bases; junction bases not matched to a gene: 15. Germline V gene data show CDR1 as SQVTM and CDR2 as ANQGSEA. The CDR3 is made up of 15 amino acids. The CDR3 reads CSDFYGTGFFNEQYF. CDR3 DNA: TGCAGCGACTTCTACGGGACAGGGTTTTTCAACGAGCAGTACTTC.

The chain uses TRBV6-1 and TRBJ1-1, with D perhaps matching TRBD1 (6 bases). V was trimmed by 1 base and J by 1 base, leaving 22 bases between them. The V gene's germline CDR1 is MNHNS and CDR2 SASEGT. The CDR3 runs to 19 residues. The CDR3 DNA reads TGTGCCAGCAGTGAAGGCAGGGGCCCCCTTTCCCCTGGGAACACTGAAGCTTTCTTT. It encodes CASSEGRGPLSPGNTEAFF.

The chain is built from TRBV6-1 and TRBJ2-5, with 9 bases that match TRBD1. Per the germline V gene, CDR1 is MNHNS and CDR2 is SASEGT. Germline trimming cut 1 base from V and 1 base from J; bases unmatched to any gene: 1. The CDR3 spans 15 residues. CDR3 amino acids: CASSEGDRAQETQYF. The CDR3 DNA reads as TGTGCCAGCAGTGAAGGGGACAGGGCCCAAGAGACCCAGTACTTC.

The V call is TRBV6-2 or TRBV6-3, the J call TRBJ1-5; weak D call: TRBD1 (6 bases). Germline CDR1 and CDR2: MNHEY and SVGEGT. This CDR3 is built from 17 residues. Deletions cut 5 bases from V and 0 bases from J, with 17 bases between. The DNA of the CDR3 is TGTGCCAGCAGTCCCTGGGGGGGGCCACATAGCAATCAGCCCCAGCATTTT. Protein product: CASSPWGGPHSNQPQHF.